This note documents a single T cell receptor beta chain sequence. The V gene's germline CDR1 is LGHDT and CDR2 YNNKEL (reference sequence). V gave up 6 bases and J gave up 8 bases; unmatched junction bases: 6. The CDR3 has 14 residues. Generated by immunoSEQ multiplex PCR, the TCRdb table keeps only in-frame clones and is missing some. The repertoire holds 130,000 to 150,000 clones, with 75% to 85% as singletons. This record comes from a study of blood T cell repertoires in COVID-19. Sequenced: peripheral blood. The rearrangement joins TRBV3-1 (or the pseudogene TRBV3-2) to TRBJ2-2, with TRBD1 matching 10 bases. This sequence was found in a woman between 45 and 60 years old in a cohort sampled during active or convalescent COVID-19. CDR3 in amino acids: CASRTGTGVGELFF. The CDR3 DNA follows: TGTGCCAGCAGGACCGGGACAGGGGTTGGGGAGCTGTTTTTT.